These T cell receptor beta chains were read from a single sample in a study of beta chain features in type 1 diabetes. This table comes from immunoSEQ multiplex PCR, and its TCRdb copy is limited to in-frame clones, with some not included. There are 640,000 or so clones in the sample; about an eighth occur only once, and less than 0.025% lies in the top ten. Input material: naive CD4+ T cells from blood. All receptors derive from a young man with type 1 diabetes. CDR3s include the opening cysteine and the closing phenylalanine or tryptophan. Fields, in order: V gene, J gene, CDR3 protein.

TRBV19	TRBJ2-5	CASRRGTQETQYF
TRBV28	TRBJ1-1	CASSSGQLNTEAFF
TRBV5-4	TRBJ1-1	CASSLGGQGRTEAFF
TRBV5-1	TRBJ2-2	CASSLAASAGELFF
TRBV13	TRBJ1-2	CASSSGTGGYGYTF
TRBV5-6	TRBJ2-5	CASSLVGTGGRQETQYF
TRBV7-9	TRBJ1-5	CASCYSNQPQHF
TRBV5-1	TRBJ1-1	CASSQGMNTEAFF
TRBV10-3	TRBJ2-5	CAIRIGQGKETQYF
TRBV5-4	TRBJ1-1	CASSPGGGQVNTEAFF
TRBV7-9	TRBJ1-4	CASRHDREGEKLFF
TRBV19	TRBJ2-3	CASSTVRGDTQYF
TRBV30	TRBJ1-2	CAWSPLWLYGYTF
TRBV27	TRBJ1-2	CASRSFIRDSPPLGYTF
TRBV6-6	TRBJ2-7	CASRQRTSGQYF
TRBV25-1	TRBJ1-2	CASSLDGSNYGYTF
TRBV7-2	TRBJ2-5	CASSPRVAPVQETQYF
TRBV5-1	TRBJ2-5	CASSLRRQGNIETQYF
TRBV25-1	TRBJ1-2	CASSPGHPYGYTF
TRBV5-4	TRBJ1-1	CASSFGKNTEAFF
TRBV9	TRBJ1-2	CASSVVQGVGYTF
TRBV28	TRBJ2-7	CASSSAPLYEQYF
TRBV18	TRBJ1-1	CASSPLQGGNTEAFF
TRBV19	TRBJ2-1	CASSIGFYNEQFF
TRBV27	TRBJ2-6	CASSLLGLTGANVLTF
TRBV18	TRBJ2-5	CASSPRTGGSYQETQYF
TRBV5-1	TRBJ1-1	CASSLDQGTEAFF
TRBV14	TRBJ2-4	CASSRHALGPIAKNIQYF
TRBV30	TRBJ1-2	CAWGVVYGYTF
TRBV6-1	TRBJ1-2	CASSEDGNYGYTF
TRBV5-1	TRBJ2-5	CASSLADRKQETQYF
TRBV2	TRBJ2-1	CASSDGADPSNEQFF
TRBV10-3	TRBJ2-7	CAISDGTDPWEQYF
TRBV10-1	TRBJ1-2	CASSDSPEGYTF
TRBV9	TRBJ1-6	CASSVLDSTNSPLHF
TRBV27	TRBJ1-4	CASSLQATNEKLFF
TRBV30	TRBJ2-2	CAWRASGIHTGELFF
TRBV7-9	TRBJ1-3	CASSQAQPIYF
TRBV5-1	TRBJ2-7	CASSPDGSSYEQYF
TRBV6-5	TRBJ2-3	CASSYFSTDTQYF
TRBV4-1	TRBJ1-1	CASSQPLGGQGNTEAFF
TRBV7-9	TRBJ2-3	CASSPSHTQYF
TRBV18	TRBJ2-5	CASSRYPMETQYF
TRBV9	TRBJ2-3	CASSTHGGTSGTDTQYF
TRBV5-1	TRBJ2-6	CASSFSGVSGANVLTF
TRBV5-1	TRBJ2-2	CASSLSWTNTGELFF
TRBV4-1	TRBJ2-2	CASSQTRTRAPGTGELFF
TRBV6-5	TRBJ1-3	CASSYTIPSGNTIYF
TRBV6-6	TRBJ2-7	CASSTGDRSYEQYF
TRBV4-1	TRBJ2-7	CASSPLGLAGPYEQYF
TRBV30	TRBJ2-1	CAWTFWSEQFF
TRBV4-1	TRBJ1-5	CASSLRAEGAQPQHF
TRBV18	TRBJ1-1	CASSPAAGNTEAFF
TRBV7-9	TRBJ2-1	CASSLGTGVHNEQFF
TRBV7-9	TRBJ1-2	CASSVDAGGGYTF
TRBV2	TRBJ2-3	CAQKDQRVTDTQYF
TRBV9	TRBJ1-2	CASSVGLARAANYGYTF
TRBV5-6	TRBJ2-7	CASSLAWGYEQYF
TRBV30	TRBJ1-1	CAWSVAGHLTRIGAFF